The TCR beta chain under discussion was sequenced for a study of T cells in Graves' hyperthyroidism and ophthalmopathy. RNA transcripts gave rise to amplified TCR beta CDR3 regions. HTBI primers were the set used in a first-round RT-PCR of the TCR CDR3. One entry per CDR3 protein results from TCRdb running MiXCR on the multiplex PCR reads. The sample consists of approximately 560,000 distinct CDR3 sequences, about 45% of them appearing once. Among the patients, aged 18 to 65, hyperthyroidism was newly diagnosed and had lasted under 2 months. Each diagnosis was grounded in clinical symptoms, serum thyroxine and TRAb, thyroid ultrasound, and orbital computed tomography. This CDR3 contains 14 residues. Trimming removed 2 bases from V and 4 bases from J, with 11 bases in between. CDR1 is SGHVS and CDR2 is FQNEAQ in the germline V gene. In this sample, this clonotype turned up many times.

The V call is TRBV7-8, the J call TRBJ1-1, with D maybe TRBD1 (5 bases). The source is a woman younger than 30 with Graves' hyperthyroidism. The material sequenced was peripheral blood or thyroid tissue (not recorded which). CDR3 in DNA: TGTGCCAGCAGCTTAAATCCGACAGCCACTGAAGCTTTCTTT. Translating gives CASSLNPTATEAFF.